The present T cell receptor (beta chain) was sequenced within a study of identical twins. Study results and limitations: Findings depended on cross-sectional statistics rather than tracking the same donors.

CDR1 SNHLY and CDR2 FYNNEI come from the germline V gene. With V trimmed by 7 bases and J by 4 bases, 9 bases remained unmatched. This CDR3 has 15 amino acids. About this clonotype: The antigen is unknown.

TCRdb reprocessed the 5' RACE reads via MiXCR and lists one record per CDR3 protein. Of fewer than 800,000 distinct CDR3 sequences in the sample, just over 7% were seen once. The sample was also reused in another study, on yellow fever vaccine responses in identical twins.

The sequence was collected from a woman under 30 in good health. Sequenced sample: PBMCs. The chain joins TRBV2 to TRBJ2-1; 8 bases are a match to TRBD2. The CDR3 region has the DNA TGTGCCAGCACCCCGGTCGCTAGCGGGTACAATGAGCAGTTCTTC. Encoded protein: CASTPVASGYNEQFF.